Listed below are T cell receptor beta chains from one sample, sequenced in a study of blood T cell repertoires in COVID-19. The table came from immunoSEQ multiplex PCR; TCRdb's copy has only in-frame clones and leaves some out. The sample comprises approximately 240,000 clones, about 82% of which are singletons, and 5% to 7% rests with the top ten. The sample taken for sequencing was peripheral blood. The source is an older woman with active or convalescent COVID-19. The CDR3 runs from the conserved cysteine through the conserved F or W. The D gene is left open where the match is weak. Rows may omit the clone size; those that give it use once, few, many or a size class.

v_gene: TRBV7-9
d_gene: NA
j_gene: TRBJ1-1
abundance: NA
CDR3nt: TGTGCCAGCAGCCGGCGCGGGGGGGCGCTTCCTAAAGCGAGGACTGAAGCTTTCTTT
CDR3aa: CASSRRGGALPKARTEAFF

v_gene: TRBV3-1/TRBV3-2
d_gene: TRBD1
j_gene: TRBJ2-4
abundance: once
CDR3nt: TGTGCCAGCAGCCTCGGGACAGCCGGCGGGGCCAAAAACATTCAGTACTTC
CDR3aa: CASSLGTAGGAKNIQYF

v_gene: TRBV7-6
d_gene: TRBD2
j_gene: TRBJ2-1
abundance: NA
CDR3nt: TGTGCCAGCAGCTTAAGGGGCGGGACTAGCGGCAATGAGCAGTTCTTC
CDR3aa: CASSLRGGTSGNEQFF

v_gene: TRBV7-8
d_gene: NA
j_gene: TRBJ1-3
abundance: once
CDR3nt: TGTGCCAGCAGCTTAGGTGAACTTCCTGGAAACACCATATATTTT
CDR3aa: CASSLGELPGNTIYF

v_gene: TRBV3-1/TRBV3-2
d_gene: TRBD2
j_gene: TRBJ2-3
abundance: NA
CDR3nt: TGTGCCAGCAGCCCCTGGGGCGGGGGGGCGACAGATACGCAGTATTTT
CDR3aa: CASSPWGGGATDTQYF

v_gene: TRBV24-1
d_gene: NA
j_gene: TRBJ1-2
abundance: NA
CDR3nt: TGTGCCACCAGTGACCCAGGGCAGGGCCACTATGGCTACACCTTC
CDR3aa: CATSDPGQGHYGYTF

v_gene: TRBV6-5
d_gene: TRBD1
j_gene: TRBJ1-2
abundance: NA
CDR3nt: TGTGCCAGCAGAAATACAGGGGGGAATTATGGCTACACCTTC
CDR3aa: CASRNTGGNYGYTF

v_gene: TRBV11-1
d_gene: TRBD2
j_gene: TRBJ2-3
abundance: NA
CDR3nt: TGTGCCAGCAGCGTAGACCTACCTAGCGGTGGGGATACGCAGTATTTT
CDR3aa: CASSVDLPSGGDTQYF

v_gene: TRBV6-5
d_gene: TRBD1
j_gene: TRBJ2-7
abundance: NA
CDR3nt: TGTGCCAGCAGTTACTCGAGGGACAGATACGAGCAGTACTTC
CDR3aa: CASSYSRDRYEQYF

v_gene: TRBV7-9
d_gene: NA
j_gene: TRBJ1-1
abundance: NA
CDR3nt: TGTGCCAGCAGCTTAATAGGTACAGGTTTCCTGAACACTGAAGCTTTCTTT
CDR3aa: CASSLIGTGFLNTEAFF

v_gene: TRBV18
d_gene: NA
j_gene: TRBJ2-1
abundance: NA
CDR3nt: TGTGCCAGCTCACCACCTACCGAGACTGCGTGGGATGAGCAGTTCTTC
CDR3aa: CASSPPTETAWDEQFF

v_gene: TRBV7-2
d_gene: NA
j_gene: TRBJ2-1
abundance: NA
CDR3nt: TGTGCCAGCAGCGGCGGCAGCTCCTACAATGAGCAGTTCTTC
CDR3aa: CASSGGSSYNEQFF